This is a list of T cell receptor beta chains from one sample in a study of blood T cell repertoires in COVID-19. The method was immunoSEQ multiplex PCR; TCRdb's version includes in-frame clones alone and lacks a portion of them. The sample includes some 100,000 clones, 70% to 90% of them seen just once. Source material: PBMCs or T cells enriched from blood (not recorded which). Every receptor here comes from a woman between 50 and 59 years old who had recovered from COVID-19. The conserved cysteine and the conserved F or W are not part of the CDR3 here. A D gene is named only where the DNA matches it firmly.

-	TRBV2	16	TRBJ2-3	ASSESGFTGVGTDTQY
-	TRBV19	12	TRBJ1-5	ASWQGNSNQPQH
TRBD1	TRBV27	13	TRBJ2-2	ASRWTGSNTGELF
TRBD1	TRBV27	15	TRBJ2-2	ASSLYAAGGAAGELF
TRBD2	TRBV7-9	14	TRBJ2-1	ASSLDSGGTYNEQF
-	TRBV2	12	TRBJ1-2	ASLEWAGRDGYT
-	TRBV5-1	11	TRBJ2-5	ASSLASEETQY
-	TRBV24-1	12	TRBJ1-2	ATSDAGALYGYT
-	TRBV12-3/TRBV12-4	11	TRBJ2-7	ASSLAKGLEQY
TRBD2	TRBV6-2/TRBV6-3	15	TRBJ2-7	ASSYPGLAGSSYEQY
-	TRBV19	10	TRBJ1-2	ASGGEGGGYT
-	TRBV28	14	TRBJ1-2	ASSLWGIQGNYGYT
TRBD1	TRBV6-6	14	TRBJ1-2	ASSSMTGLGTIGYT
-	TRBV6-5	12	TRBJ2-1	ASSPSYSYNEQF
TRBD2	TRBV28	15	TRBJ2-1	ASSSLPSGGAYNEQF
-	TRBV5-1	13	TRBJ1-1	ASSFSLQADTEAF
-	TRBV24-1	12	TRBJ1-2	ATSDTGPNYGYT
-	TRBV2	12	TRBJ2-2	ASSPGLNTGELF
TRBD1	TRBV11-1	11	TRBJ2-7	ASRPTGFYEQY
TRBD1	TRBV4-1	16	TRBJ2-7	ASSQQYGPGQGIHEQY
TRBD1	TRBV28	13	TRBJ1-5	ASSLLSTGNQPQH
-	TRBV7-9	10	TRBJ2-5	ASSRPLETQY